Below are 11 T cell receptor beta chains sequenced from a single sample in a study of metastatic and nonmetastatic thyroid tumors. Patients had received no treatment of any kind before thyroid surgery. TCRdb re-analyzed the PCR reads using MiXCR. The data contain about 46,000 clones, approximately 26% of them seen just once; the ten biggest clones take up roughly 3%. The sequencing sample was made of blood. The receptors derive from a male donor with papillary thyroid cancer or a benign thyroid nodule (not recorded which). Some clones in this sample may be carry-over from other donors' samples.

This chain connects TRBV11-2 to TRBJ1-1; no clear D gene. Germline CDR1 SGHAT, CDR2 FQNNGV. V was trimmed by 4 bases and J by 10 bases, leaving 10 bases between them. There are 11 residues in the CDR3. This CDR3 reads CASSSTTVAFF. Written as DNA, the CDR3 is TGTGCCAGCAGCTCCACAACGGTAGCTTTCTTT. Filled out from reference TRBV11-2 and TRBJ1-1, the complete variable domain reads EAGVAQSPRYKIIEKRQSVAFWCNPISGHATLYWYQQILGQGPKLLIQFQNNGVVDDSQLPKDRFSAERLKGVDSTLKIQPAKLEDSAVYLCASSSTTVAFFGQGTRLTVV.

This clone came up many times. The chain joins TRBV5-1 to TRBJ2-3; TRBD2 agrees at 9 bases. Germline lookup yields CDR1 SGHRS and CDR2 YFSETQ. The CDR3 runs to 13 residues. J was trimmed by 6 bases and V by 5 bases; bases with no gene match: 4. CDR3 residues: CASSGTSYDTQYF. DNA of the CDR3: TGCGCCAGCAGTGGGACTAGCTACGATACGCAGTATTTT.

This clone has a handful of counts. This sequence joins TRBV6-2 or TRBV6-3 and TRBJ1-1; TRBD1 is a possible D gene (5 bases). Germline V gene sequence: CDR1 MNHEY, CDR2 SVGEGT. CDR3 size: 13 residues. Trimming shortened V by 6 bases and J by 8 bases, and 16 bases separated the two germline ends. CDR3 amino acids: CASRHSGGAEAFF. CDR3 nucleotides: TGTGCCAGCAGACACTCAGGCGGGGCAGAAGCTTTCTTT.

This clone was observed many times. The chain recombines TRBV7-8 with TRBJ1-6; possibly TRBD1 for D (5 bases). CDR3 size: 16 residues. The ends were cut back, 5 bases at V and 10 bases at J, with 21 bases in the middle. The germline V gene encodes CDR1 SGHVS and CDR2 FQNEAQ. CDR3 sequence: CASSGGGAGLGSPLHF. The DNA for the CDR3 is TGTGCCAGCAGCGGGGGGGGAGCAGGGCTCGGCTCACCCCTCCACTTT.

This clone has ten or more counts. The V gene is TRBV5-1, the J gene TRBJ2-3; 9 bases agree with TRBD1. Losses at the gene ends were 4 bases for V and 6 bases for J; bases not matched to a gene: 3. The germline V gene encodes CDR1 SGHRS and CDR2 YFSETQ. The CDR3 sequence is 13 residues long. The CDR3 sequence: CASSQQGADTQYF. The CDR3 bases are TGCGCCAGCAGCCAACAGGGGGCTGATACGCAGTATTTT. The variable domain in full, completed from reference TRBV5-1 and TRBJ2-3, reads KAGVTQTPRYLIKTRGQQVTLSCSPISGHRSVSWYQQTPGQGLQFLFEYFSETQRNKGNFPGRFSGRQFSNSRSEMNVSTLELGDSALYLCASSQQGADTQYFGPGTRLTVL.

This clone was detected many times. This chain joins TRBV19 and TRBJ2-1, with 12 bases identical to TRBD1. Germline V gives CDR1 LNHDA, CDR2 SQIVND (reference sequence). The V and J ends lost 8 bases and 5 bases, in that order; junction bases with no gene match: 7. The CDR3 has 15 amino acids. CDR3 nucleotides: TGTGCCAGTTTTGGGGGACAGGGGGCAAACAATGAGCAGTTCTTC. Translation gives CASFGGQGANNEQFF.

V usage is TRBV11-2 and J usage is TRBJ2-7, with TRBD2 matching 7 bases. Germline assignment: CDR1 SGHAT and CDR2 FQNNGV. After removal of 5 bases from V and 3 bases from J, the junction contained 10 bases not matched to a gene. The CDR3 is made up of 15 amino acids. The CDR3 nucleotides are TGTGCCAGCAGCGCCCTCGTGGGAGGGGTCTACGAGCAGTACTTC. Translating gives CASSALVGGVYEQYF.

The CDR3 sequence: CASSPLMGGTYEQYF. CDR3 bases: TGTGCCAGCAGTCCCTTGATGGGGGGTACCTACGAGCAGTACTTC. This chain connects TRBV12-3 or TRBV12-4 to TRBJ2-7; D may be TRBD2 (6 bases). The CDR3 consists of 15 residues. V was pared by 5 bases and J by 2 bases, with 16 bases between.

This chain joins TRBV6-1 and TRBJ1-1, with D perhaps matching TRBD1 (5 bases). This CDR3 spans 12 amino acids. The V end lost 5 bases, the J end lost 1 base, and 5 bases lay between the germline ends. The V gene's germline CDR1 is MNHNS and CDR2 SASEGT. The chain's CDR3 is CASSQGNTEAFF. CDR3 nucleotide sequence: TGTGCCAGCAGTCAGGGGAACACTGAAGCTTTCTTT.

This clone has at least ten counts. The J gene is TRBJ2-6, the V gene TRBV28; TRBD1 or TRBD2 may be the D gene (5 bases each). V was cut by 11 bases and J by 0 bases, with 17 bases left in between. Germline-derived CDR1 and CDR2 are MDHEN and SYDVKM. The CDR3 extends over 16 amino acids. CDR3 DNA sequence: TGTGCCGTAACCGGGACGGCCTCCTCTGGGGCCAACGTCCTGACTTTC. Translating gives CAVTGTASSGANVLTF.

The rearrangement uses TRBV12-3 or TRBV12-4 and TRBJ2-3; TRBD2 matches 14 bases. This CDR3 region has 16 residues. J gave up 6 bases and V 5 bases, and 7 bases lay outside the gene matches. This chain's CDR3 is CASSPATSGRGDTQYF. The CDR3 region has the DNA TGTGCCAGCAGTCCAGCGACTAGCGGGAGGGGTGATACGCAGTATTTT.